This TCR beta chain was profiled in a study of blood T cell repertoires in COVID-19. Looking at the study overall: Sites across the United States, Italy and Spain contributed samples from acute and convalescent COVID-19. Sources were T cells, B-cell-depleted T cells, or PBMCs; the material itself was cDNA or gDNA.

This CDR3 contains 13 residues. Trimming took off 5 bases at V and 2 bases at J, with 9 bases between the two ends. CDR1 is SGHTA, CDR2 FQGTGA, per germline. In the original processing: The authors estimated nucleated cell counts from reference gene primer amplification. Generated by immunoSEQ multiplex PCR, the TCRdb table keeps only in-frame clones and is missing some. The DNA was the basis for D and trimming; V, J and clone size are from that table. The sample records a few hundred thousand clones, just over 85% being singletons. Sequencing was carried out using peripheral blood. The J gene is TRBJ1-1, the V gene TRBV7-3, with D possibly being TRBD1 (6 bases). The TCR comes from a man older than 75 with acute or convalescent COVID-19. For the CDR3, the DNA is TGTGCCAGCAGCCCACAGGGAAACACTGAAGCTTTCTTT. This gives the protein CASSPQGNTEAFF.